These T cell receptor beta chains were read from a single sample in a study of T cells in Graves' hyperthyroidism and ophthalmopathy. TCRdb fed the multiplex PCR reads into MiXCR, producing one record per CDR3 protein. The sample holds about 640,000 distinct CDR3 sequences, approximately 15% seen once. Sequenced material: blood. Every receptor here comes from a woman aged 50 to 65 with Graves' ophthalmopathy. CDR3s include the opening cysteine and the closing phenylalanine or tryptophan. D genes are given only for firm matches. The size entry is marked missing in some rows and otherwise reads once, few, many or a size class.

size	V	J	D	CDR3	DNA
.	TRBV6-2/TRBV6-3	TRBJ2-1	TRBD2	CASRVGTSGNREQFF	TGTGCCAGCAGGGTCGGGACTAGCGGGAATAGGGAGCAGTTCTTC
few	TRBV15	TRBJ2-2	TRBD2	CATSSGRARGELFF	TGTGCCACCAGCAGCGGGAGGGCCAGGGGGGAGCTGTTTTTT
many	TRBV5-5	TRBJ2-1	.	CASRGGGSYYNEQFF	TGTGCCAGCAGGGGGGGCGGGAGCTACTACAATGAGCAGTTCTTC
.	TRBV2	TRBJ1-5	.	CASSRDVGNSNQPQHF	TGTGCCAGCAGCAGAGATGTGGGAAATAGCAATCAGCCCCAGCATTTT
.	TRBV4-3	TRBJ2-1	.	CASSPLGNYNEQFF	TGCGCCAGCAGCCCTCTGGGGAACTACAATGAGCAGTTCTTC
few	TRBV4-3	TRBJ1-4	.	CASSQSKGRGYEKLFF	TGCGCCAGCAGCCAAAGCAAGGGACGAGGATACGAAAAACTGTTTTTT
few	TRBV6-2/TRBV6-3	TRBJ1-1	.	CASTGMAGTEAFF	TGTGCCAGCACTGGAATGGCGGGCACTGAAGCTTTCTTT
many	TRBV12-3/TRBV12-4	TRBJ2-5	.	CASRRGAGASENWETQYF	TGTGCCAGCAGACGTGGGGCCGGGGCTAGCGAAAATTGGGAGACCCAGTACTTC
many	TRBV29-1	TRBJ2-7	.	CSVAGAYEQYF	TGCAGCGTTGCTGGGGCCTACGAGCAGTACTTC
many	TRBV3-1	TRBJ2-1	TRBD2	CASSQVLSGSRGEQFF	TGTGCCAGCAGCCAAGTCCTTAGCGGGAGTCGTGGTGAGCAGTTCTTC
many	TRBV5-5	TRBJ2-7	.	CASSLERYEQYF	TGTGCCAGCAGCTTGGAACGTTACGAGCAGTACTTC
many	TRBV2	TRBJ1-2	.	CASSEYETAPGYGYTF	TGTGCCAGCAGTGAATATGAGACAGCGCCTGGCTATGGCTACACCTTC
many	TRBV6-1	TRBJ1-1	.	CASSKPLGGLNTEAFF	TGTGCCAGCAGTAAACCCCTGGGGGGTTTGAACACTGAAGCTTTCTTT
many	TRBV2	TRBJ2-1	TRBD1	CASRGWWDGTDSYNEQFF	TGTGCCAGCAGAGGATGGTGGGACGGGACAGACTCCTACAATGAGCAGTTCTTC
.	TRBV18	TRBJ2-7	.	CASSPGSRHYEQYF	TGTGCCAGCTCACCAGGTTCGAGACACTACGAGCAGTACTTC
.	TRBV7-7	TRBJ2-2	.	CASSSDMGNTGELFF	TGTGCTAGCAGCTCGGACATGGGGAACACCGGGGAGCTGTTTTTT
few	TRBV4-1	TRBJ2-5	.	CASSQSRQETQYF	TGCGCCAGCAGCCAATCAAGACAAGAGACCCAGTACTTC
many	TRBV2	TRBJ2-1	TRBD2	CASSGLAVNGEQFF	TGTGCCAGCAGTGGACTAGCGGTGAACGGTGAGCAGTTCTTC
.	TRBV28	TRBJ1-2	TRBD1	CASSYQGVSGYGYTF	TGTGCCAGCAGTTATCAGGGGGTATCTGGGTATGGCTACACCTTC
few	TRBV20-1	TRBJ2-5	.	CSATTDAGYF	TGCAGTGCTACGACGGACGCTGGGTACTTC
many	TRBV12-3/TRBV12-4	TRBJ2-5	.	CASSLRGGGTQETQYF	TGTGCCAGCAGTTTACGCGGCGGAGGGACCCAAGAGACCCAGTACTTC
many	TRBV27	TRBJ1-1	.	CASSRKPQGNTEAFF	TGTGCCAGCAGCCGTAAACCCCAGGGGAACACTGAAGCTTTCTTT
many	TRBV5-1	TRBJ2-3	TRBD2	CASSPGLAGDTQYF	TGCGCCAGCAGCCCAGGACTAGCGGGTGATACGCAGTATTTT
many	TRBV11-1	TRBJ2-7	.	CASSLSLDGTYEQYF	TGTGCCAGCAGCTTATCCCTAGACGGTACCTACGAGCAGTACTTC
many	TRBV5-1	TRBJ1-2	.	CASSYDGANYGYTF	TGCGCCAGCAGCTATGACGGAGCTAACTATGGCTACACCTTC
.	TRBV6-2/TRBV6-3	TRBJ1-4	.	CARSYTGRGVEKLLF	TGTGCCCGCAGTTACACGGGCAGGGGTGTAGAAAAACTGCTTTTT
many	TRBV9	TRBJ2-2	TRBD1	CASRGTGGYTGELFF	TGTGCCAGCAGAGGGACAGGGGGCTACACCGGGGAGCTGTTTTTT
many	TRBV18	TRBJ2-1	TRBD2	CASSRGLAGGYNEQFF	TGTGCCAGCTCACGGGGACTAGCGGGGGGATACAATGAGCAGTTCTTC
.	TRBV19	TRBJ2-1	TRBD2	CASSIRPGLGTRNEQFF	TGTGCCAGTAGTATAAGGCCGGGACTAGGTACCCGCAATGAGCAGTTCTTC
few	TRBV7-2	TRBJ2-2	TRBD2	CASSLYAGGDTGELFF	TGTGCCAGCAGCTTATACGCGGGAGGGGACACCGGGGAGCTGTTTTTT
many	TRBV6-1	TRBJ2-7	.	CASSTGQRYEQYF	TGTGCCAGCAGTACCGGACAGCGCTACGAGCAGTACTTC
few	TRBV6-1	TRBJ2-1	TRBD2	CASRHPGLAAYNEQFF	TGTGCCAGCAGACACCCGGGACTAGCGGCTTACAATGAGCAGTTCTTC
many	TRBV11-3	TRBJ2-7	.	CASSLVSSSYEQYF	TGTGCCAGCAGCTTAGTTTCTAGTTCCTACGAGCAGTACTTC
.	TRBV19	TRBJ1-1	.	CASSMGRHKAFF	TGTGCCAGTAGTATGGGCAGGCACAAGGCTTTCTTT
few	TRBV4-3	TRBJ2-7	.	CASSQVRGVFYEQYF	TGCGCCAGCAGCCAAGTAAGGGGTGTCTTCTACGAGCAGTACTTC
many	TRBV20-1	TRBJ2-3	TRBD1	CSARDLNRGWDTQYF	TGCAGTGCTAGAGATCTGAACAGGGGATGGGATACGCAGTATTTT